The clone carrying this T cell receptor beta chain was counted only a few times. Its antigen is as yet unknown. This specimen comes from a study of T-cell memory formation after mild COVID-19. Across the whole study: Clusters of TCRs were largely donor specific.

CDR1 is KGHDR and CDR2 is SFDVKD in the germline V gene. V lost 1 base and J lost 1, with 6 bases in between. CDR3 length: 14 residues. General observations from the study: Later expanders leaned CD4+, whereas clones that contracted between day 15 and 85 were balanced CD4/CD8. Researchers report contracting CD4+ clones mostly in CM and EM, with CD8+ clones in EMRA.

TCRdb ran MiXCR on the 5' RACE reads and lists one entry per CDR3 protein. The sample carries fewer than 250,000 distinct CDR3 sequences, 15% to 19% recorded once. The TCR originated in an adult woman who had mild COVID-19 (a few samples of this study predate the infection). Cell type and time point are not known. This chain uses TRBV24-1 with TRBJ1-2; D possibly corresponds to TRBD1 (5 bases). What was sequenced was PBMCs or a T cell subset sorted from them (not recorded which). CDR3 sequence reads: CATSDFDSNYGYTF. As DNA, the CDR3 is TGTGCCACCAGTGATTTTGACAGTAACTATGGCTACACCTTC.